The 13 T cell receptor beta chains given below trace back to one sample, sequenced in a study of identical twins. One entry per CDR3 protein results from TCRdb running MiXCR on the 5' RACE reads. The sample gives under 350,000 distinct CDR3 sequences, more than 8% of which show up once; 5.5% to 9% is in the top ten. These data were also reused for a study on yellow fever vaccine responses in identical twins.

The sample consisted of CD8+ T cells sorted from blood. The receptors originated from a woman aged 18-29 years in good health.

At least ten counts were recorded for this clonotype. The V gene is TRBV7-9, the J gene TRBJ2-2; D is ambiguous. Germline V gives CDR1 SEHNR, CDR2 FQNEAQ (reference sequence). Trimming pared 2 bases from V and 0 bases from J, leaving 10 bases between. The CDR3 is 16 amino acids. CDR3 amino acids: CASSLPMGTNTGELFF. The CDR3 bases are TGTGCCAGCAGCTTACCTATGGGGACGAACACCGGGGAGCTGTTTTTT.

This chain joins TRBV5-1 and TRBJ1-1; 8 nucleotides agree with TRBD1. The junction had 6 bases not matched to a gene; V was cut back by 7 bases and J by 1 base. CDR1 and CDR2 (germline): SGHRS, YFSETQ. This CDR3 contains 14 residues. In nucleotides, the CDR3 is TGCGCCAGCCGGAGAGGGACAGGGAACACTGAAGCTTTCTTT. It is translated as CASRRGTGNTEAFF.

This clonotype was observed a handful of times. J is TRBJ2-3 and V is TRBV6-1, with TRBD2 matching 9 bases. Trimming took 4 bases from V and 3 from J; bases not matched to a gene: 5. This CDR3 comprises 15 residues. Germline V lookup: CDR1 MNHNS, CDR2 SASEGT. The DNA for the CDR3 is TGTGCCAGCAGTGTAATAGCGGGGGAAACAGATACGCAGTATTTT. It specifies CASSVIAGETDTQYF.

The rearrangement links TRBV18 to TRBJ2-2; D perhaps matches TRBD1 (6 bases). Germline V lookup: CDR1 KGHSH, CDR2 LQKENI. V gave up 2 bases and J gave up 3 bases, with 13 bases separating them. This CDR3 has 16 residues. CDR3 DNA: TGTGCCAGCTCACCAACCTCCGCAGGGGACACCGGGGAGCTGTTTTTT. Protein product: CASSPTSAGDTGELFF.

This clonotype showed up just a few times. The V call is TRBV15, the J call TRBJ2-5; TRBD2 agrees at 15 bases. Germline-derived CDR1 and CDR2 are LNHNV and YYDKDF (reference sequence). The CDR3 covers 17 residues. V lost 0 bases, J lost 3 bases, and 2 bases stayed unmatched. The CDR3 loop reads CATSRDWTSGREETQYF. CDR3 DNA: TGTGCCACCAGCAGAGATTGGACTAGCGGGAGGGAAGAGACCCAGTACTTC.

The rearrangement joins TRBV4-1 to TRBJ1-1; no reliable D call. Trimming stripped 4 bases from V and 4 bases from J, with 16 bases between. CDR1 and CDR2 from the germline V gene are MGHRA and YSYEKL. CDR3 length: 15 amino acids. The CDR3 DNA reads TGCGCCAGCAGCCCCATCCCCAAAGGGTTCACTGAAGCTTTCTTT. This sequence encodes CASSPIPKGFTEAFF.

This clonotype was seen many times. J is TRBJ2-2 and V is TRBV20-1, with D tentatively TRBD2 (6 bases). V gave up 3 bases and J gave up 0 bases, with 11 bases separating them. There are 15 residues in the CDR3. Germline CDR1 reads DFQATT; CDR2 reads SNEGSKA (reference sequence). The CDR3 nucleotides read TGCAGTGCTAGTCCGCTAGCGACGAACACCGGGGAGCTGTTTTTT. Translation gives CSASPLATNTGELFF.

This clonotype came up many times. This chain connects TRBV12-3 or TRBV12-4 to TRBJ2-2, with a tentative D call TRBD2 (5 bases). Trimming removed 6 bases from V and 4 bases from J, with 18 bases in between. The CDR3 has 16 residues. The CDR3 reads CASSAVEVWGTGELFF. In DNA form, the CDR3 reads TGTGCCAGCAGCGCCGTGGAGGTTTGGGGCACCGGGGAGCTGTTTTTT.

There are many counts of this clonotype. This rearrangement joins TRBV6-2 or TRBV6-3 to TRBJ2-3, with 9 bases fitting TRBD1. This CDR3 contains 18 residues. Losses at the gene ends were 3 bases for V and 7 bases for J; bases not matched to a gene: 17. Germline V gene lookup returns CDR1 MNHEY and CDR2 SVGEGT. The CDR3, as DNA: TGTGCCAGCAGTTATTTCGTCAAACAGGGGGCCAACGGTTATACGCAGTATTTT. Translation gives CASSYFVKQGANGYTQYF.

This clonotype turned up a few times. The chain recombines TRBV4-2 with TRBJ2-2; 8 bases agree with TRBD1. Per germline, CDR1 LGHNA and CDR2 YNFKEQ. The CDR3 consists of 17 residues. V shed 3 bases, J shed 1 base, and the junction held 7 bases outside the gene matches. The CDR3 protein is CASSQGRTGLNTGELFF. In DNA, the CDR3 is TGTGCCAGCAGCCAGGGTCGGACAGGGCTGAACACCGGGGAGCTGTTTTTT.

In its sample, this clonotype was seen a few times. This chain joins TRBV7-9 and TRBJ2-7; D remains unclear. The CDR3 is 16 residues long. Germline V lookup: CDR1 SEHNR, CDR2 FQNEAQ (reference sequence). V was cut by 1 base and J by 0 bases, with 13 bases left in between. The CDR3 loop reads CASSLGIGYSSYEQYF. The CDR3 DNA follows: TGTGCCAGCAGCTTAGGAATCGGGTATAGCTCCTACGAGCAGTACTTC.

The rearrangement links TRBV5-1 to TRBJ2-5, with TRBD1 identical over 7 bases. V lost 4 bases to trimming and J lost 1 base; unmatched junction nucleotides: 10. From germline, CDR1 is SGHRS and CDR2 YFSETQ. The CDR3 length is 16 residues. The CDR3 nucleotides read TGCGCCAGCAGCCCGAAACCCGGGACAGCCCAAGAGACCCAGTACTTC. Residues: CASSPKPGTAQETQYF.

Ten or more counts support this clonotype. The chain uses TRBV7-9 and TRBJ2-3; 9 nucleotides match TRBD1. From germline, CDR1 is SEHNR and CDR2 FQNEAQ (reference sequence). There are 15 residues in the CDR3. V lost 6 bases, J lost 1 base, and 5 bases stayed unmatched. CDR3 in DNA: TGTGCCAGCAGTTACACAGGGGGCGGCACAGATACGCAGTATTTT. Protein product: CASSYTGGGTDTQYF.